This T cell receptor beta chain was captured in a study of blood T cell repertoires in COVID-19. Study details: PBMCs, B-cell-depleted T cells, or T cells provided the cDNA or gDNA that made up the material.

Allocation to cohorts depended on clinical history reported by the participants. In the authors' methods: Reference gene primers were amplified, and this amplification served to estimate nucleated cell counts. The data were produced by immunoSEQ multiplex PCR, yet TCRdb's version contains in-frame clones alone and is incomplete. For V, J and clone size, that table is used; D and trimming come from the DNA. The table has 210,000 or so clones, 75% to 85% seen once. This clone was seen a few times. Material for sequencing was PBMCs or T cells enriched from blood (not recorded which). This TCR was recovered from a man aged 30-40 years with acute COVID-19.

Here the CDR3 DNA reads TGTGCCAGCAGTGTGAGGGTGGCAGATACGCAGTATTTT. Translating it yields CASSVRVADTQYF. This chain links TRBV2 with TRBJ2-3, with D perhaps matching TRBD2 (5 bases). The CDR3 totals 13 residues. Germline lookup yields CDR1 SNHLY and CDR2 FYNNEI. Trimming removed 4 bases from V and 4 bases from J, with 9 bases in between.